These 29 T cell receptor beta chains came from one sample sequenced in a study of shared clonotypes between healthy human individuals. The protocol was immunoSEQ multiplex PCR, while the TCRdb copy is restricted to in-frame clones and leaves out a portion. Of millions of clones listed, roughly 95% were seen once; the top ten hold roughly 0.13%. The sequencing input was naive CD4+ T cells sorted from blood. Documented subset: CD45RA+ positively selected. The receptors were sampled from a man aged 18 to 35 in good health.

CDR3 bases: TGTGCCAGTGGGAGACAGGGCTACGAGCAGTACTTC. Translated: CASGRQGYEQYF. The rearrangement joins TRBV2 to TRBJ2-7; the match to TRBD1 covers 7 bases. V was clipped by 9 bases and J by 3 bases; unmatched bases: 5. This CDR3 comprises 12 residues. Germline V lookup: CDR1 SNHLY, CDR2 FYNNEI.

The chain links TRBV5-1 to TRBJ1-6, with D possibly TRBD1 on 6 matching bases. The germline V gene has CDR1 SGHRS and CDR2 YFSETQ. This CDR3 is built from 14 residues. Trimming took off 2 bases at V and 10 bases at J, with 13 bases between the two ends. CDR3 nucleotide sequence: TGCGCCAGCAGCTTCCCAGGGGTGGGGTCACCCCTCCACTTT. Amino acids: CASSFPGVGSPLHF.

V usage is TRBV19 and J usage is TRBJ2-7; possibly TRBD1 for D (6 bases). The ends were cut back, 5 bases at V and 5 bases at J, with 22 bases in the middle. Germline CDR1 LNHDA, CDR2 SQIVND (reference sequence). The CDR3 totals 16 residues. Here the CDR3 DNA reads TGTGCCAGTAGTGGGAGCGTTTTAACAGGGTTCCACGAGCAGTACTTC. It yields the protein CASSGSVLTGFHEQYF. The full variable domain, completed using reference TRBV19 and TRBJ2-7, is DGGITQSPKYLFRKEGQNVTLSCEQNLNHDAMYWYRQDPGQGLRLIYYSQIVNDFQKGDIAEGYSVSREKKESFPLTVTSAQKNPTAFYLCASSGSVLTGFHEQYFGPGTRLTVT.

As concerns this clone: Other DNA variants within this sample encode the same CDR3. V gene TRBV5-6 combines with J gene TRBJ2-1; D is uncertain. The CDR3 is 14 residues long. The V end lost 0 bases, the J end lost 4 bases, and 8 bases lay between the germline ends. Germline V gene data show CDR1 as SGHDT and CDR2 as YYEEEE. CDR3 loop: CASSLERAYNEQFF. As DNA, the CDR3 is TGTGCCAGCAGCTTGGAGAGAGCGTACAATGAGCAGTTCTTC. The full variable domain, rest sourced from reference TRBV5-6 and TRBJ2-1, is DAGVTQSPTHLIKTRGQQVTLRCSPKSGHDTVSWYQQALGQGPQFIFQYYEEEERQRGNFPDRFSGHQFPNYSSELNVNALLLGDSALYLCASSLERAYNEQFFGPGTRLTVL.

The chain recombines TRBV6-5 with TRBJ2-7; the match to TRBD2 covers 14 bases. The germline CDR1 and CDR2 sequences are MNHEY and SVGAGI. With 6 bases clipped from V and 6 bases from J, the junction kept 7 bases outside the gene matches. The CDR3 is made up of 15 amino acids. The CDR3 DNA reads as TGTGCCAGCAGCTCGGGACTAGCGGGAGAAGGCGAGCAGTACTTC. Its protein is CASSSGLAGEGEQYF.

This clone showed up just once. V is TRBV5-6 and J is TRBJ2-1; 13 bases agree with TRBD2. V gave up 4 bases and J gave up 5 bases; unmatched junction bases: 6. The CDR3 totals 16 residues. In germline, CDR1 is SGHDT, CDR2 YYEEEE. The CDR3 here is CASSRLGLAGNNEQFF. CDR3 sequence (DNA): TGTGCCAGCAGCCGCTTGGGACTAGCGGGAAACAATGAGCAGTTCTTC.

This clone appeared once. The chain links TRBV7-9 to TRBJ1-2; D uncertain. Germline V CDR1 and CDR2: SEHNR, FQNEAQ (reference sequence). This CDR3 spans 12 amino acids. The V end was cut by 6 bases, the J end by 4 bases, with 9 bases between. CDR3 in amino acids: CASRHSIYGYTF. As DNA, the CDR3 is TGTGCCAGCAGACATAGTATCTATGGCTACACCTTC.

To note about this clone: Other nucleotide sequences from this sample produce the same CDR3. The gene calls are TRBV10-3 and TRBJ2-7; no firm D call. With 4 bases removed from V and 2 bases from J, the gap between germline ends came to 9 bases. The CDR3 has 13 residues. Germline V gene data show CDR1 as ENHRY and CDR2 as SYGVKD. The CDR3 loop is CAISGTSTYEQYF. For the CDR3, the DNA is TGTGCCATCAGTGGAACTTCCACCTACGAGCAGTACTTC.

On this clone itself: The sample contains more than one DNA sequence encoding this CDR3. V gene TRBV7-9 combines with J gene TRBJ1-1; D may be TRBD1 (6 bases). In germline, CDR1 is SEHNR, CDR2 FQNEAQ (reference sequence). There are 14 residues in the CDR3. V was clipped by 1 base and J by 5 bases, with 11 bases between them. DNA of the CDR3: TGTGCCAGCAGCTTAGAGTTAGGGGGGACTGAAGCTTTCTTT. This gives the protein CASSLELGGTEAFF.

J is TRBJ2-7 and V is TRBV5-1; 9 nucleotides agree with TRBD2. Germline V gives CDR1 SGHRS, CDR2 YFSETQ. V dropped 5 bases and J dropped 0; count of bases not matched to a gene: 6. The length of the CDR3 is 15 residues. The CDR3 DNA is TGCGCCAGCAGGCGACTAGCGGAGAGCTCCTACGAGCAGTACTTC. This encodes CASRRLAESSYEQYF.

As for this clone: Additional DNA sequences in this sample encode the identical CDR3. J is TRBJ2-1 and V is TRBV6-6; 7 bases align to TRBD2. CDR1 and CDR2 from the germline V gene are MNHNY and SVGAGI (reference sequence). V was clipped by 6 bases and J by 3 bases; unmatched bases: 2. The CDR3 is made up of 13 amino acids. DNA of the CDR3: TGTGCCAGCAGCAGGACTAGCTACAATGAGCAGTTCTTC. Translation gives CASSRTSYNEQFF.

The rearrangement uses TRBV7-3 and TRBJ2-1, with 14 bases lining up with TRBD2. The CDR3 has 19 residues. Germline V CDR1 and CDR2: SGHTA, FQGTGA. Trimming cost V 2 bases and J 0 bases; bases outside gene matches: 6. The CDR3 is CASSLGLAGGPSSYNEQFF. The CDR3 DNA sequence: TGTGCCAGCAGCTTAGGACTAGCGGGGGGACCGAGCTCCTACAATGAGCAGTTCTTC.

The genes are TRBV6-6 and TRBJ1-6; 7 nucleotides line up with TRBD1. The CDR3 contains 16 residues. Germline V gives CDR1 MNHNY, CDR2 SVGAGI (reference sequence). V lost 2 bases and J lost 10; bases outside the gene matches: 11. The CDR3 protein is CASSYNPAGGGSPLHF. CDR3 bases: TGTGCCAGCAGTTACAACCCCGCAGGGGGTGGGTCACCCCTCCACTTT.

Here the CDR3 reads CATSRDGRRSSNQPQHF. Here the CDR3 DNA reads TGTGCCACCAGCAGAGATGGGCGGCGCAGTAGCAATCAGCCCCAGCATTTT. This chain connects TRBV15 to TRBJ1-5; no clear D. V was shortened by 0 bases and J by 0 bases, with 12 bases between the two germline ends. Germline lookup yields CDR1 LNHNV and CDR2 YYDKDF (reference sequence). The CDR3 covers 17 residues. Filled out from reference TRBV15 and TRBJ1-5, the complete variable domain reads DAMVIQNPRYQVTQFGKPVTLSCSQTLNHNVMYWYQQKSSQAPKLLFHYYDKDFNNEADTPDNFQSRRPNTSFCFLDIRSPGLGDTAMYLCATSRDGRRSSNQPQHFGDGTRLSIL.

DNA for the CDR3: TGTGCCAGCCTGAGAGGGCACAATGAGCAGTTCTTC. Its translation is CASLRGHNEQFF. The rearrangement uses TRBV7-9 and TRBJ2-1, with a tentative D call TRBD2 (5 bases). Deletions cut 8 bases from V and 5 bases from J, with 10 bases between. The CDR3 runs 12 residues. CDR1 is SEHNR, CDR2 FQNEAQ, per germline (reference sequence).

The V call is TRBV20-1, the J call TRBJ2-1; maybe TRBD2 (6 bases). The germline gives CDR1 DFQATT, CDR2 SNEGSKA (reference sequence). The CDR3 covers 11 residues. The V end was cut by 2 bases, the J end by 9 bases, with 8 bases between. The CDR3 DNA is TGCAGTGCTAGAATGGGGGGTGAGCAGTTCTTC. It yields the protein CSARMGGEQFF.

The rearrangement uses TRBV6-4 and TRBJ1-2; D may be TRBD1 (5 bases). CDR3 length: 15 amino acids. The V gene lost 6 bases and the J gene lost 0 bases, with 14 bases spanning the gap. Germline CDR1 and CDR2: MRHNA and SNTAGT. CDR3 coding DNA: TGTGCCAGCAGCCTTGACAGCCAATCTAACTATGGCTACACCTTC. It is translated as CASSLDSQSNYGYTF.

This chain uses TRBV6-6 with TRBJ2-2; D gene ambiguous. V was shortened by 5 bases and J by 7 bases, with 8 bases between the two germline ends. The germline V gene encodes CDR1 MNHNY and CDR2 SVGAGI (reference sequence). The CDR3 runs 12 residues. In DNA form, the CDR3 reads TGTGCCAGCAGTCCTATCGTCGGGGAGCTGTTTTTT. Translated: CASSPIVGELFF.

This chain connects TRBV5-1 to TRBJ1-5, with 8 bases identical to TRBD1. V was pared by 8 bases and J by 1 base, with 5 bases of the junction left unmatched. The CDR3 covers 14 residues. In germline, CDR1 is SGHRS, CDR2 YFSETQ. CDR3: CARGQAESNQPQHF. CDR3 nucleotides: TGCGCCAGGGGACAGGCTGAAAGCAATCAGCCCCAGCATTTT.

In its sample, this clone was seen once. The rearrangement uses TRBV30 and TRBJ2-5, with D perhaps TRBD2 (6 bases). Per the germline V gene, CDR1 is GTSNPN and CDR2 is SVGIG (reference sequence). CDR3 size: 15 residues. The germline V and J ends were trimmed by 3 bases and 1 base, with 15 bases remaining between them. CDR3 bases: TGTGCCTGGAGCCTGGGTAGCGGCCCCCAAGAGACCCAGTACTTC. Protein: CAWSLGSGPQETQYF.

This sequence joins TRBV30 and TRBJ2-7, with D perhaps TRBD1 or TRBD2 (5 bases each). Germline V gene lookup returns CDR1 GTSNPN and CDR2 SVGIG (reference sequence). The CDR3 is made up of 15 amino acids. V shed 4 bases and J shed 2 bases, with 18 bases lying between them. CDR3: CAWNPGPVFPYEQYF. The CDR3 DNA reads TGTGCCTGGAACCCGGGACCCGTTTTTCCCTACGAGCAGTACTTC.

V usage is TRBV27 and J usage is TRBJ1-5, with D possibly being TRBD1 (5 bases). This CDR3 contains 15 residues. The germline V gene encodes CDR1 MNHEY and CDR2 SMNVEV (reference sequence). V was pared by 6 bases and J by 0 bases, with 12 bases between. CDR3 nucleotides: TGTGCCAGCAGGCCGGGACCGTATAGCAATCAGCCCCAGCATTTT. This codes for CASRPGPYSNQPQHF.

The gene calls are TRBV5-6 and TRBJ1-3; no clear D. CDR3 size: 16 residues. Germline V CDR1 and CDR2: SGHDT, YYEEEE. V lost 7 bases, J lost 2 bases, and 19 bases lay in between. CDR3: CASQLDQALAGNTIYF. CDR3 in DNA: TGTGCCAGCCAACTGGACCAGGCCTTGGCTGGAAACACCATATATTTT.

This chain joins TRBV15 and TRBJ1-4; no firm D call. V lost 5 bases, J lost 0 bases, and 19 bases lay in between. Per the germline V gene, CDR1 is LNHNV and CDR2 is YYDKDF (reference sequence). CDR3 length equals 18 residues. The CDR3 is CATSYQPGGYATNEKLFF. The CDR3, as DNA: TGTGCCACCAGCTACCAACCGGGAGGGTATGCAACTAATGAAAAACTGTTTTTT.

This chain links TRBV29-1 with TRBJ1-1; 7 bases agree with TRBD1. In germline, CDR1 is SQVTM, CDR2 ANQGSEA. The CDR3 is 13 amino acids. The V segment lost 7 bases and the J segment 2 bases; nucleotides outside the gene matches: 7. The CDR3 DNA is TGCAGCGCCTTGGGACAGACAAACACTGAAGCTTTCTTT. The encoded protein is CSALGQTNTEAFF.

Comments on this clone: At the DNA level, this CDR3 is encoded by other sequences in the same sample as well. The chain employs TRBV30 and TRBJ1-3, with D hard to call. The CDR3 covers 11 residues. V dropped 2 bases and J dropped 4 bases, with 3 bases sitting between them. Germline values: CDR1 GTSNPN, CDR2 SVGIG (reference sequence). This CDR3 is CAWSKGNTIYF. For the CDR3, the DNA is TGTGCCTGGAGTAAGGGAAACACCATATATTTT.

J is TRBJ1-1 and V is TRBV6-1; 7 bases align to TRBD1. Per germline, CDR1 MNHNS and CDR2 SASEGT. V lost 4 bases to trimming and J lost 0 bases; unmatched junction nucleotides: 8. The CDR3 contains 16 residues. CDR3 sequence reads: CASSVGLQGLNTEAFF. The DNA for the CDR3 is TGTGCCAGCAGTGTAGGTCTACAGGGGTTGAACACTGAAGCTTTCTTT.

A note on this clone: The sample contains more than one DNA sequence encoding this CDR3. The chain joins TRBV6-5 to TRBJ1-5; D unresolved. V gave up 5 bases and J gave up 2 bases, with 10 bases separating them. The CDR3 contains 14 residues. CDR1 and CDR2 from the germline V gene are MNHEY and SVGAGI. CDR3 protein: CASSRGRGNQPQHF. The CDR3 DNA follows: TGTGCCAGCAGTAGAGGGAGAGGCAATCAGCCCCAGCATTTT.

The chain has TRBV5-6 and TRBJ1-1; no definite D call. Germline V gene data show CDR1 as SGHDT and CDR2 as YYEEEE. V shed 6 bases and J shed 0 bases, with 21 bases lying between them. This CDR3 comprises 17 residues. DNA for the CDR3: TGTGCCAGCACCTTCAAGGGTTTCCGATTAATGAACACTGAAGCTTTCTTT. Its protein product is CASTFKGFRLMNTEAFF.